Below are 20 T cell receptor beta chains sequenced from a single sample in a study of T cells in Graves' hyperthyroidism and ophthalmopathy. TCR beta CDR3 regions were amplified from RNA transcripts. Using the HTBI primer set, a first-round RT-PCR was run on the TCR CDR3. TCRdb reanalysed the multiplex PCR reads using MiXCR and keeps one entry per CDR3 protein. The sample consists of about 180,000 distinct CDR3 sequences, 9.4% of them appearing once. The sample was blood. The source is a woman under 30 with Graves' hyperthyroidism that later progressed to Graves' ophthalmopathy.

To note about this clonotype: Just one base apart from a much larger clone, this may be a read error. This sequence joins TRBV7-2 and TRBJ2-1; no definite D call. Germline V gives CDR1 SGHTA, CDR2 FQGNSA. Trimming stripped 2 bases from V and 10 bases from J, with 6 bases between. CDR3 length equals 11 residues. The CDR3 DNA is TGTGCCAGCAGCTTAATCGGGGAGCAGTTCTTC. It encodes CASSLIGEQFF.

Ten or more counts support this clonotype. This chain uses TRBV3-1 with TRBJ2-2; no definite D call. V was pared by 0 bases and J by 7 bases, with 3 bases between. This CDR3 is 12 amino acids long. Looked up from germline, CDR1 is LGHDT and CDR2 is YNNKEL (reference sequence). The CDR3 DNA follows: TGTGCCAGCAGCCAAGAAGTCGGGGAGCTGTTTTTT. As protein: CASSQEVGELFF.

The table lists this clonotype with a few counts. The chain combines TRBV10-3 with TRBJ1-5, with unresolved D. Between the trimmed V and J ends, which lost 4 bases and 1 base, there was a span of 8 bases. Per germline, CDR1 ENHRY and CDR2 SYGVKD. The CDR3 extends over 14 amino acids. The chain's CDR3 is CAISVEGSNQPQHF. The CDR3 region has the DNA TGTGCCATCAGTGTTGAGGGAAGCAATCAGCCCCAGCATTTT.

This clonotype has at least ten counts. The V gene is TRBV5-1, the J gene TRBJ2-7; TRBD2 agrees at 7 bases. Trimming took 4 bases from V and 2 from J; bases not matched to a gene: 6. This CDR3 is built from 14 residues. Germline V gene data show CDR1 as SGHRS and CDR2 as YFSETQ. For the CDR3, the DNA is TGCGCCAGCAGCGTACTCGGGAGGACCTACGAGCAGTACTTC. This gives the protein CASSVLGRTYEQYF.

The rearrangement links TRBV19 to TRBJ2-2; D possibly corresponds to TRBD2 (5 bases). V lost 7 bases, J lost 6 bases, and 6 bases lay in between. Germline V lookup: CDR1 LNHDA, CDR2 SQIVND (reference sequence). The length of the CDR3 is 11 residues. This chain's CDR3 is CASTEAGELFF. CDR3 sequence (DNA): TGTGCCAGTACGGAGGCCGGGGAGCTGTTTTTT.

This clonotype was detected ten times or more. This sequence joins TRBV11-2 and TRBJ2-7; D unclear. The CDR3 extends over 14 amino acids. The V and J ends lost 1 base and 0 bases respectively, with 7 bases between them. The germline V gene has CDR1 SGHAT and CDR2 FQNNGV. DNA for the CDR3: TGTGCCAGCAGCTTAGGTTCGGGCTCCTACGAGCAGTACTTC. Its protein product is CASSLGSGSYEQYF.

This clonotype was detected ten times or more. This sequence joins TRBV30 and TRBJ1-1; D gene uncertain. The CDR3 runs to 12 residues. Trimming stripped 2 bases from V and 1 base from J, with 5 bases between. CDR1 and CDR2 (germline): GTSNPN, SVGIG (reference sequence). CDR3 protein: CAWSWGNTEAFF. The CDR3 bases are TGTGCCTGGAGTTGGGGGAACACTGAAGCTTTCTTT.

In this sample, this clonotype turned up a few times. The rearrangement links TRBV19 to TRBJ1-5; D is perhaps TRBD1 (5 bases). Germline CDR1 LNHDA, CDR2 SQIVND (reference sequence). Trimming pared 5 bases from V and 1 base from J, leaving 12 bases between. The CDR3 sequence is 15 residues long. CDR3 nucleotide sequence: TGTGCCAGTAGTCCCCAGGGACTCAGCAATCAGCCCCAGCATTTT. It encodes CASSPQGLSNQPQHF.

In this sample, this clonotype turned up many times. V usage is TRBV28 and J usage is TRBJ1-2; D remains ambiguous. The germline V gene has CDR1 MDHEN and CDR2 SYDVKM. The V gene lost 4 bases and the J gene lost 0 bases, with 9 bases spanning the gap. The CDR3 is 14 residues long. The CDR3 bases are TGTGCCAGCAGTTCGGCCAGGCCTAACTATGGCTACACCTTC. Its translation is CASSSARPNYGYTF.

At least ten counts were recorded for this clonotype. The chain couples TRBV6-1 to TRBJ2-2; 7 bases fit TRBD1. The CDR3 is made up of 14 amino acids. CDR1 is MNHNS, CDR2 SASEGT, per germline. V shed 6 bases and J 2 bases; nucleotides not matched to a gene: 3. The CDR3 bases are TGTGCCAGCAGGACAGGGCACAACACCGGGGAGCTGTTTTTT. This translates into CASRTGHNTGELFF.

This clonotype appeared many times. The V gene is TRBV29-1, the J gene TRBJ1-1; D is uncertain. This CDR3 contains 12 residues. In germline, CDR1 is SQVTM, CDR2 ANQGSEA. V was trimmed by 4 bases and J by 6 bases, leaving 12 bases between them. The CDR3 DNA follows: TGCAGCGTTGGAAAATTGGGAGCTGAAGCTTTCTTT. Protein: CSVGKLGAEAFF. Complete variable domain (other parts from reference TRBV29-1 and TRBJ1-1): SAVISQKPSRDICQRGTSLTIQCQVDSQVTMMFWYRQQPGQSLTLIATANQGSEATYESGFVIDKFPISRPNLTFSTLTVSNMSPEDSSIYLCSVGKLGAEAFFGQGTRLTVV.

Many counts were recorded for this clonotype. The J gene is TRBJ2-7, the V gene TRBV11-1; D is uncertain. Looked up from germline, CDR1 is SGHAT and CDR2 is FQDESV (reference sequence). This CDR3 comprises 15 residues. The V and J ends lost 2 bases and 7 bases respectively, with 18 bases between them. The DNA of the CDR3 is TGTGCCAGCAGCTTATCAGGTATCAAAACCCCGGAGCAGTACTTC. It codes for CASSLSGIKTPEQYF. Full variable domain (rest looked up from reference TRBV11-1 and TRBJ2-7): EAEVAQSPRYKITEKSQAVAFWCDPISGHATLYWYRQILGQGPELLVQFQDESVVDDSQLPKDRFSAERLKGVDSTLKIQPAELGDSAMYLCASSLSGIKTPEQYFGPGTRLTVT.

A word on this clonotype: One base away lies a much larger clone, so this may be a sequencing read error. The V gene is TRBV3-1, the J gene TRBJ1-2, with a weak D call TRBD1 (6 bases). Trimming removed 3 bases from V and 6 bases from J, with 14 bases in between. Germline V lookup: CDR1 LGHDT, CDR2 YNNKEL (reference sequence). The CDR3 runs 14 residues. The CDR3 region is CASSQVGQSHGYTF. The DNA of the CDR3 is TGTGCCAGCAGCCAGGTTGGACAGAGCCATGGCTACACCTTC.

Many counts were recorded for this clonotype. The chain has TRBV27 and TRBJ2-5, with 12 bases lining up with TRBD2. Germline V gene sequence: CDR1 MNHEY, CDR2 SMNVEV (reference sequence). The V segment lost 5 bases and the J segment 4 bases; nucleotides outside the gene matches: 5. The CDR3 extends over 15 amino acids. The CDR3 coding sequence is TGTGCCAGCAGTAGGACTAGCGGGGTTCCAGAGACCCAGTACTTC. Translation: CASSRTSGVPETQYF.

This clonotype was counted ten times or more. The chain is built from TRBV19 and TRBJ1-1, with a tentative D call TRBD1 (6 bases). The CDR3 is made up of 13 amino acids. CDR1 LNHDA and CDR2 SQIVND come from the germline V gene (reference sequence). The V gene lost 5 bases and the J gene lost 6 bases, with 13 bases spanning the gap. In nucleotides, the CDR3 is TGTGCCAGTAGTTGGGGGGCGCACGCTGAAGCTTTCTTT. As protein: CASSWGAHAEAFF.

In this sample, this clonotype turned up a few times. V usage is TRBV7-2 and J usage is TRBJ2-3; D is undetermined. The germline V and J ends were trimmed by 6 bases and 2 bases, with 3 bases remaining between them. The CDR3 consists of 11 residues. Per the germline V gene, CDR1 is SGHTA and CDR2 is FQGNSA. CDR3 amino acids: CASRVTDTQYF. The CDR3 DNA reads TGTGCCAGCAGAGTCACAGATACGCAGTATTTT.

This clonotype was counted at least ten times. The chain carries TRBV6-5 and TRBJ1-1; D is undetermined. This CDR3 comprises 16 residues. The germline V and J ends were trimmed by 0 bases and 7 bases, with 18 bases remaining between them. CDR1 is MNHEY, CDR2 SVGAGI, per germline. As DNA, the CDR3 is TGTGCCAGCAGTTACTCGACCGCGTCTGGGATGGATGAAGCTTTCTTT. Translating gives CASSYSTASGMDEAFF.

This clonotype was detected many times. This chain uses TRBV11-2 with TRBJ2-5; possibly TRBD1 or TRBD2 for D (5 bases each). Germline V gene lookup returns CDR1 SGHAT and CDR2 FQNNGV. CDR3 length: 13 residues. Trimming shortened V by 7 bases and J by 5 bases, and 14 bases separated the two germline ends. DNA of the CDR3: TGTGCCAGCACCATAGGGGAGCGGGAGACCCAGTACTTC. It translates to CASTIGERETQYF.

The sample holds many counts of this clonotype. The V gene is TRBV2, the J gene TRBJ1-4, with TRBD1 identical over 7 bases. Losses at the gene ends were 4 bases for V and 8 bases for J; bases not matched to a gene: 7. Germline V gene data show CDR1 as SNHLY and CDR2 as FYNNEI. This CDR3 contains 14 residues. Here the CDR3 reads CASSVGQRSEKLFF. DNA of the CDR3: TGTGCCAGCAGTGTGGGACAGCGATCGGAAAAACTGTTTTTT.

In this sample, this clonotype turned up many times. This sequence joins TRBV20-1 and TRBJ1-5; D is ambiguous. V lost 3 bases and J 2 bases, leaving 11 bases between the germline ends. The CDR3 spans 14 residues. Germline V gives CDR1 DFQATT, CDR2 SNEGSKA (reference sequence). The CDR3 protein is CSASPGSGNQPQHF. In nucleotides, the CDR3 is TGCAGTGCTAGCCCGGGTTCCGGCAATCAGCCCCAGCATTTT.